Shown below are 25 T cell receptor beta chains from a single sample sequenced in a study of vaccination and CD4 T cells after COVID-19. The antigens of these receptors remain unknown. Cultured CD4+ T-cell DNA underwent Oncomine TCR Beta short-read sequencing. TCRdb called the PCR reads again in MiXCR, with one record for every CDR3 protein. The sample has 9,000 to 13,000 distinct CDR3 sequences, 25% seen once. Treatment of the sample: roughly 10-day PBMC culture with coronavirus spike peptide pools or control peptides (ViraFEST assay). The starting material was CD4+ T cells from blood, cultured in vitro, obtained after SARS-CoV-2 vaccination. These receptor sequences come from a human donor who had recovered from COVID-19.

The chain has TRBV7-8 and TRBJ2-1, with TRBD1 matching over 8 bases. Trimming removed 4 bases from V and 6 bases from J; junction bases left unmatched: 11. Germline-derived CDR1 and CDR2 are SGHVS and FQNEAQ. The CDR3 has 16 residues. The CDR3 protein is CASSSGDRGWGNEQFF. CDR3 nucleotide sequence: TGTGCCAGCAGCTCAGGAGACAGGGGATGGGGCAATGAGCAGTTCTTC. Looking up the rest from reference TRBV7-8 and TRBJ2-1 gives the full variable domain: GAGVSQSPRYKVAKRGQDVALRCDPISGHVSLFWYQQALGQGPEFLTYFQNEAQLDKSGLPSDRFFAERPEGSVSTLKIQRTQQEDSAVYLCASSSGDRGWGNEQFFGPGTRLTVL.

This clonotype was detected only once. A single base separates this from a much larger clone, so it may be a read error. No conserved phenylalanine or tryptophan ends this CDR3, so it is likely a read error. The CDR3 DNA follows: TGCAGTGCTAGAGATAGGGGTCAAGGGGAGACCCAGTACTCC. Translation: CSARDRGQGETQYS. This chain links TRBV20-1 with TRBJ2-5; D perhaps matches TRBD1 (5 bases). This CDR3 has 14 residues. Germline V gene data show CDR1 as DFQATT and CDR2 as SNEGSKA (reference sequence). V was cut by 0 bases and J by 5 bases, with 13 bases left in between.

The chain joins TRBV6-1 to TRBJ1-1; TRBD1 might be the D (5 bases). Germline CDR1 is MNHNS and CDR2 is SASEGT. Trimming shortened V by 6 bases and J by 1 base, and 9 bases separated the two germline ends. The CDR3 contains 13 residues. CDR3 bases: TGTGCCAGCAGGGCAGGGCGGAACACTGAAGCTTTCTTT. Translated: CASRAGRNTEAFF.

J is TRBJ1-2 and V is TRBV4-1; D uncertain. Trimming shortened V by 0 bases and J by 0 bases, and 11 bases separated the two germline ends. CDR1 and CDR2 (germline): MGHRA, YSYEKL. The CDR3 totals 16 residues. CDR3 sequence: CASSQDLSAANYGYTF. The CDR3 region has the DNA TGCGCCAGCAGCCAAGACTTAAGCGCCGCTAACTATGGCTACACCTTC.

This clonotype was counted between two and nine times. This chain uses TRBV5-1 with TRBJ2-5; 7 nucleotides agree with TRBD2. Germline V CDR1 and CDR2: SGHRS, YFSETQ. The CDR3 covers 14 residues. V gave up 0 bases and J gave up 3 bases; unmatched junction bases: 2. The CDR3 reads CASSLVSGKETQYF. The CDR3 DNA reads TGCGCCAGCAGCTTGGTCAGCGGGAAAGAGACCCAGTACTTC.

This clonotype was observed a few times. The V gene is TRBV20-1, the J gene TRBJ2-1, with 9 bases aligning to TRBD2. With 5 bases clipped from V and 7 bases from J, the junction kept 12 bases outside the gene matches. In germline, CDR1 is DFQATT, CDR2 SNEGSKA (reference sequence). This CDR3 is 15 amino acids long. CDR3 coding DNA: TGCAGTGCTTTACCCCTAGCGGGATATTTGAATGAGCAGTTCTTC. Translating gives CSALPLAGYLNEQFF.

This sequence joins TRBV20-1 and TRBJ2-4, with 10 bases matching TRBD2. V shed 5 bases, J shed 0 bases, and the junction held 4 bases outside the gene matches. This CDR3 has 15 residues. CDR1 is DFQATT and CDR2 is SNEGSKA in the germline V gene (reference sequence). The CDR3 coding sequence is TGCAGTGCTGATACTAGCGGGGTAGCCAAAAACATTCAGTACTTC. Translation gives CSADTSGVAKNIQYF.

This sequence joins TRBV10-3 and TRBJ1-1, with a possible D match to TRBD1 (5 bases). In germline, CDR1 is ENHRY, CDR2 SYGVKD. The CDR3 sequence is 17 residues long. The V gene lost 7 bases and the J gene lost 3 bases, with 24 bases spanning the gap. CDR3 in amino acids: CAITEQDLRQWDTEAFF. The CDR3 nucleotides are TGTGCCATCACGGAACAAGACCTAAGACAGTGGGACACTGAAGCTTTCTTT.

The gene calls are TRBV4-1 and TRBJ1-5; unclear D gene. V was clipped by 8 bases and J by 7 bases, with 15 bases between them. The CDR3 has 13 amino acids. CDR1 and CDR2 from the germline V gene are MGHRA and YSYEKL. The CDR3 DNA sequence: TGCGCCAGCGCCACCCTCCCGGGCCAGCCCCAGCATTTT. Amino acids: CASATLPGQPQHF.

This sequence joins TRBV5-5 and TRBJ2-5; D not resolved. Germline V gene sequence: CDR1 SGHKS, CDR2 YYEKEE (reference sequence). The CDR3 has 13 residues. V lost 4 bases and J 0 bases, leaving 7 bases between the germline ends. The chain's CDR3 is CASSLGNQETQYF. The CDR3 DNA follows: TGTGCCAGCAGCCTAGGAAACCAAGAGACCCAGTACTTC.

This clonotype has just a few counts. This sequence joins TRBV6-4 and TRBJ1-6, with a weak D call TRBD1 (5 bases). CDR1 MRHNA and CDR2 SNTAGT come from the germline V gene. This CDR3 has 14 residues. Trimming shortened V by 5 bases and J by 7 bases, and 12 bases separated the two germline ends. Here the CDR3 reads CASSPDRANSPLHF. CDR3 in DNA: TGTGCCAGCAGTCCCGACAGAGCAAATTCACCCCTCCACTTT.

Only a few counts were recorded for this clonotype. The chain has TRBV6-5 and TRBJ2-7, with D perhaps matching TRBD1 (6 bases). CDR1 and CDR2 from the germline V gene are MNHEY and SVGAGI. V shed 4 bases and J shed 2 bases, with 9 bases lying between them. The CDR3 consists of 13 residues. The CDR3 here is CASSWAGAYEQYF. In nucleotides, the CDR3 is TGTGCCAGCAGTTGGGCAGGGGCCTACGAGCAGTACTTC.

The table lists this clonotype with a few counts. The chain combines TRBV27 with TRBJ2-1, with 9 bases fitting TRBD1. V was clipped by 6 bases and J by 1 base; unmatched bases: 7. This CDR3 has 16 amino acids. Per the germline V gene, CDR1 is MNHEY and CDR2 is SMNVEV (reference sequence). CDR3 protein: CASSRPGQGSYNEQFF. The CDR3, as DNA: TGTGCCAGCAGCAGACCGGGACAGGGATCCTACAATGAGCAGTTCTTC.

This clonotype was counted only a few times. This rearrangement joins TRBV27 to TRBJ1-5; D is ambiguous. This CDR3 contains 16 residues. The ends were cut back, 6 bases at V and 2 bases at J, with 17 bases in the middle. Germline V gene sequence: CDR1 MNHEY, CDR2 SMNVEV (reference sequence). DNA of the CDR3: TGTGCCAGCAGACCTACTACGCTACGGGGCAATCAGCCCCAGCATTTT. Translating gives CASRPTTLRGNQPQHF.

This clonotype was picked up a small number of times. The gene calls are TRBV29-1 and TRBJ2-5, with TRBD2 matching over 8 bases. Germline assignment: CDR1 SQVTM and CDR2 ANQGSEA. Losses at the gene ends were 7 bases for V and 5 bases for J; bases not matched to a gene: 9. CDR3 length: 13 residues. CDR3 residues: CSDPPTSAETQYF. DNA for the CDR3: TGCAGCGATCCTCCGACTAGCGCGGAGACCCAGTACTTC.

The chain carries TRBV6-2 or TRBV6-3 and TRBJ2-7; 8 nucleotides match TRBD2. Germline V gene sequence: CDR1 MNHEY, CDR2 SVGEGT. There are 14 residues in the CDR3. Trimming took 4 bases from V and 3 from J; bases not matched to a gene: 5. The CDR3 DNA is TGTGCCAGCAGTTTCCCCGGGGGGGTCTACGAGCAGTACTTC. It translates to CASSFPGGVYEQYF.

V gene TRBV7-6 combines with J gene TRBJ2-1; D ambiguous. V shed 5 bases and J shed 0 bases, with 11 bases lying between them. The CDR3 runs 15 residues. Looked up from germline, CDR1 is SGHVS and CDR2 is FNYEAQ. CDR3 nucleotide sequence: TGTGCCAGCAGCCCTGGGTGGAGCTCCTACAATGAGCAGTTCTTC. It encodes CASSPGWSSYNEQFF.

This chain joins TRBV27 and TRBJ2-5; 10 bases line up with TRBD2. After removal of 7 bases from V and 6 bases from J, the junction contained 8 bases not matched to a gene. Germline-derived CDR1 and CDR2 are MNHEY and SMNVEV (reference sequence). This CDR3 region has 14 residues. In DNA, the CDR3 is TGTGCCAGCAAGGTAGCGGGGGGCCAGAAGACCCAGTACTTC. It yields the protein CASKVAGGQKTQYF.

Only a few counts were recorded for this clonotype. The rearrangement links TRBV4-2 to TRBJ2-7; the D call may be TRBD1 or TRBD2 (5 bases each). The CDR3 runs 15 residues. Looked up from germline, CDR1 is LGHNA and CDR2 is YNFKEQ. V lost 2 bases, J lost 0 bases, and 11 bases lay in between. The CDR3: CASSQNTGTSYEQYF. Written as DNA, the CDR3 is TGTGCCAGCAGCCAAAATACCGGGACCTCCTACGAGCAGTACTTC.

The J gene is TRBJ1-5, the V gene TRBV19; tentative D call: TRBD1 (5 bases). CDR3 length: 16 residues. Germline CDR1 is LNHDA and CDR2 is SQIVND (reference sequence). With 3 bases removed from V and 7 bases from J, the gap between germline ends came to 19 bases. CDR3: CASSIGGDLTGQPQHF. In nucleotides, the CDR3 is TGTGCCAGTAGTATCGGGGGAGATCTAACGGGGCAGCCCCAGCATTTT.

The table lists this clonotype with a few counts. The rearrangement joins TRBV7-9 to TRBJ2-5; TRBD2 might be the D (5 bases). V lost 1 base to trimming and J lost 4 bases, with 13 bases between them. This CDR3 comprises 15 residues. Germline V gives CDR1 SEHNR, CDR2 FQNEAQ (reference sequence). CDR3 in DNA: TGTGCCAGCAGCTTAGGGGTGGACTTGGTAGAGACCCAGTACTTC. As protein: CASSLGVDLVETQYF.

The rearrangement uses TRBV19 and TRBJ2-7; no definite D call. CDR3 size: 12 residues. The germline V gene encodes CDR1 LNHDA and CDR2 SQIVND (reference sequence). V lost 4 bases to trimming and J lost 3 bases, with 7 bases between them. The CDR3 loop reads CASSRRDYEQYF. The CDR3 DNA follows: TGTGCCAGTAGTAGAAGGGACTACGAGCAGTACTTC.

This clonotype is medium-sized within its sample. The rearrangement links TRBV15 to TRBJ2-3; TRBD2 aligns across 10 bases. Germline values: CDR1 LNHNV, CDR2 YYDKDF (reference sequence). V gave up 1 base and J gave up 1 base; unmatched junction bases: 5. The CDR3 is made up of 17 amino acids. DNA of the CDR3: TGTGCCACCAGCAGAGGGAGAACTAGCGGGGGCACAGATACGCAGTATTTT. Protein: CATSRGRTSGGTDTQYF.

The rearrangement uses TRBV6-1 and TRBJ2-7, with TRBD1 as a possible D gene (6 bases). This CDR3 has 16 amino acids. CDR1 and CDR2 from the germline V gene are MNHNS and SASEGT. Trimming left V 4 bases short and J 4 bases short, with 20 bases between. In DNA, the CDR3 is TGTGCCAGCAGTGTTACGGACAGCGGTCCCGGGTACGAGCAGTACTTC. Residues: CASSVTDSGPGYEQYF.

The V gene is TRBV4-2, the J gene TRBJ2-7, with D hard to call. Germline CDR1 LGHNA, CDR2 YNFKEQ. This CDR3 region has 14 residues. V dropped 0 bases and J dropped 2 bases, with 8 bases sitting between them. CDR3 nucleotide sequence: TGTGCCAGCAGCCAAGACAACCGGGCCTACGAGCAGTACTTC. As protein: CASSQDNRAYEQYF.